One sample yielded the 13 T cell receptor beta chains listed below, sequenced in a study of regulatory T cells in long-lasting Graves disease. Regarding time point: newly diagnosed GD, antithyroid drugs for less than 3 months. Extracted PBMC RNA gave rise to the TCR library. Both iRepertoire HTBI primers and Arm-PCR of CDR3 regions were used to build the TCR beta libraries. TCRdb ran MiXCR on the multiplex PCR reads and lists one entry per CDR3 protein. The repertoire holds about 200,000 distinct CDR3 sequences, with around 17% as singletons. The specimen was peripheral blood mononuclear cells (PBMCs), collected at new diagnosis, from a patient treated with antithyroid drugs. These receptors were obtained from a female donor with Graves disease.

This clonotype appeared many times. This chain joins TRBV7-2 and TRBJ2-1; D may be TRBD2 (6 bases). Germline V lookup: CDR1 SGHTA, CDR2 FQGNSA. The CDR3 spans 12 residues. V lost 5 bases and J 9 bases, leaving 11 bases between the germline ends. CDR3 bases: TGTGCCAGCAGCCCTTTGGGGGGTGAGCAGTTCTTC. Translating it yields CASSPLGGEQFF. Drawing the rest from reference TRBV7-2 and TRBJ2-1, the complete variable domain is GAGVSQSPSNKVTEKGKDVELRCDPISGHTALYWYRQSLGQGLEFLIYFQGNSAPDKSGLPSDRFSAERTGGSVSTLTIQRTQQEDSAVYLCASSPLGGEQFFGPGTRLTVL.

This clonotype was counted at least ten times. The rearrangement links TRBV7-2 to TRBJ2-7, with 7 bases identical to TRBD2. The germline CDR1 and CDR2 sequences are SGHTA and FQGNSA. J gave up 5 bases and V 0 bases, and 4 bases lay outside the gene matches. This CDR3 region has 14 residues. The CDR3 sequence is CASSLAGGVDEQYF. The CDR3 coding sequence is TGTGCCAGCAGCTTAGCGGGAGGGGTCGACGAGCAGTACTTC.

This clonotype came up many times. V gene TRBV5-4 combines with J gene TRBJ2-7; TRBD1 is a possible D gene (6 bases). V lost 4 bases to trimming and J lost 4 bases, with 15 bases between them. The CDR3 covers 14 residues. The germline CDR1 and CDR2 sequences are SGHNT and YYREEE (reference sequence). CDR3 residues: CASSPGPGEYEQYF. In DNA, the CDR3 is TGTGCCAGCAGCCCCGGACCAGGGGAATACGAGCAGTACTTC.

This clonotype was seen repeatedly, ten times or more. The chain links TRBV19 to TRBJ2-1; D is unclear. V was shortened by 5 bases and J by 9 bases, with 23 bases between the two germline ends. Germline V CDR1 and CDR2: LNHDA, SQIVND (reference sequence). The CDR3 sequence is 16 residues long. As DNA, the CDR3 is TGTGCCAGTAGTCCCTTTTTGCAGCGCAGCAGCCGTGAGCAGTTCTTC. It translates to CASSPFLQRSSREQFF.

This clonotype has only a few counts. This chain connects TRBV5-1 to TRBJ2-2, with TRBD1 as a possible D gene (6 bases). Germline V gene sequence: CDR1 SGHRS, CDR2 YFSETQ. V lost 2 bases and J 6 bases, leaving 11 bases between the germline ends. The CDR3 runs to 14 residues. The CDR3 DNA is TGCGCCAGCAGCTTAGGGGGAACCCCCGGGGAGCTGTTTTTT. Translated: CASSLGGTPGELFF.

The J gene is TRBJ2-2, the V gene TRBV5-6; no definite D call. CDR3 length equals 16 residues. Looked up from germline, CDR1 is SGHDT and CDR2 is YYEEEE. V was shortened by 5 bases and J by 0 bases, with 14 bases between the two germline ends. Here the CDR3 DNA reads TGTGCCAGCAGATATTGCAGCACAACGAACACCGGGGAGCTGTTTTTT. It specifies CASRYCSTTNTGELFF. Complete variable domain (other parts from reference TRBV5-6 and TRBJ2-2): DAGVTQSPTHLIKTRGQQVTLRCSPKSGHDTVSWYQQALGQGPQFIFQYYEEEERQRGNFPDRFSGHQFPNYSSELNVNALLLGDSALYLCASRYCSTTNTGELFFGEGSRLTVL.

The chain uses TRBV6-1 and TRBJ1-5; D unresolved. Per the germline V gene, CDR1 is MNHNS and CDR2 is SASEGT. V lost 6 bases and J lost 4, with 10 bases in between. The CDR3 spans 13 residues. Here the CDR3 DNA reads TGTGCCAGCAGCTATGACATGAATCAGCCCCAGCATTTT. This sequence encodes CASSYDMNQPQHF.

This clonotype showed up many times. V and J are TRBV28 and TRBJ1-2; D unresolved. Looked up from germline, CDR1 is MDHEN and CDR2 is SYDVKM. Trimming took off 3 bases at V and 2 bases at J, with 10 bases between the two ends. The CDR3 spans 14 residues. The CDR3: CASSFSRGNYGYTF. The CDR3 nucleotides are TGTGCCAGCAGTTTTAGCCGAGGGAACTATGGCTACACCTTC.

This clonotype has at least ten counts. The gene calls are TRBV7-9 and TRBJ2-3, with a weak D call TRBD2 (8 bases). CDR3 length equals 15 residues. V dropped 0 bases and J dropped 6 bases, with 13 bases sitting between them. CDR1 is SEHNR, CDR2 FQNEAQ, per germline (reference sequence). CDR3 amino acids: CASSLAGQRGDTQYF. The CDR3 DNA is TGTGCCAGCAGCTTAGCGGGACAGCGGGGGGATACGCAGTATTTT.

This clonotype appeared many times. In DNA form, the CDR3 reads TGTGCCAGCAGCAGGGGGTTTAGCTATGGCTACACCTTC. Its protein product is CASSRGFSYGYTF. This rearrangement joins TRBV3-1 to TRBJ1-2; D is possibly TRBD1 (6 bases). Germline V CDR1 and CDR2: LGHDT, YNNKEL (reference sequence). The CDR3 contains 13 residues. V was shortened by 5 bases and J by 4 bases, with 11 bases between the two germline ends.

To note about this clonotype: A much bigger clone sits one base away, suggesting this may be a read error. This chain links TRBV6-2 or TRBV6-3 with TRBJ2-1; 8 nucleotides agree with TRBD2. Germline V CDR1 and CDR2: MNHEY, SVGEGT. The CDR3 runs to 13 residues. CDR3: CASGYDSGDEQFF. The DNA for the CDR3 is TGTGCCAGCGGTTACGATAGCGGGGACGAGCAGTTCTTC.

This clonotype was counted ten times or more. V gene TRBV18 combines with J gene TRBJ2-3; TRBD1 matches 8 bases. CDR3 length equals 14 residues. Germline CDR1 KGHSH, CDR2 LQKENI. V dropped 6 bases and J dropped 6; count of bases not matched to a gene: 8. Here the CDR3 reads CASSPDRDADTQYF. As DNA, the CDR3 is TGTGCCAGCTCCCCGGACAGGGACGCGGATACGCAGTATTTT.

This clonotype was observed at least ten times. The chain couples TRBV7-2 to TRBJ2-2; D is ambiguous. The ends were cut back, 3 bases at V and 4 bases at J, with 3 bases in the middle. Germline-derived CDR1 and CDR2 are SGHTA and FQGNSA. The CDR3 runs to 12 residues. The CDR3, as DNA: TGTGCCAGCAGCTTTTTCACCGGGGAGCTGTTTTTT. Protein sequence: CASSFFTGELFF.